The present T cell receptor (beta chain) was sequenced within a study of blood T cell repertoires in COVID-19. V lost 8 bases and J lost 4, with 21 bases in between. Germline lookup yields CDR1 KGHDR and CDR2 SFDVKD. This CDR3 spans 16 amino acids. In the authors' methods: Counts of nucleated cells, estimated from reference gene primer amplification, were obtained. Libraries were prepared by immunoSEQ multiplex PCR; TCRdb keeps only in-frame clonotypes and omits some of them. Clonal size and the V and J genes are those of that table, whereas D and trimming came from the DNA. Among some 130,000 clones listed, around 80% were seen once. This clone was seen a single time.

This chain links TRBV24-1 with TRBJ2-3; possibly TRBD2 for D (6 bases). The sequence was collected from an older man with acute or convalescent COVID-19. The sample taken for sequencing was peripheral blood. CDR3 in DNA: TGTGCCACCAAGGCAGGGAGGAAAGACCACCCAGATACGCAGTATTTT. Residues: CATKAGRKDHPDTQYF.